The clone carrying this T cell receptor (beta chain) was observed many times. The read ends 3 residues early relative to the CDR3; the germline J gene fills the gap. This sample is part of a study of T cell clonality in common variable immunodeficiency. The protocol was immunoSEQ multiplex PCR, while the TCRdb copy is restricted to in-frame clones and leaves out a portion. The sample contains fewer than 55,000 clones, none of them singletons. Trimming took off 6 bases at V and 0 bases at J, with 6 bases between the two ends. Per the germline V gene, CDR1 is MNHEY and CDR2 is SVGEGT. The CDR3 has 12 amino acids.

The sample comprised peripheral blood mononuclear cells. This chain joins TRBV6-2 or TRBV6-3 and TRBJ2-7; D gene uncertain. The sequence derives from a person aged 18 to 75 in good health. CDR3 amino acids: CASRPSSYEQYF. The part of the CDR3 DNA that was read is TGTGCCAGCAGGCCTAGCTCCTACGAG.